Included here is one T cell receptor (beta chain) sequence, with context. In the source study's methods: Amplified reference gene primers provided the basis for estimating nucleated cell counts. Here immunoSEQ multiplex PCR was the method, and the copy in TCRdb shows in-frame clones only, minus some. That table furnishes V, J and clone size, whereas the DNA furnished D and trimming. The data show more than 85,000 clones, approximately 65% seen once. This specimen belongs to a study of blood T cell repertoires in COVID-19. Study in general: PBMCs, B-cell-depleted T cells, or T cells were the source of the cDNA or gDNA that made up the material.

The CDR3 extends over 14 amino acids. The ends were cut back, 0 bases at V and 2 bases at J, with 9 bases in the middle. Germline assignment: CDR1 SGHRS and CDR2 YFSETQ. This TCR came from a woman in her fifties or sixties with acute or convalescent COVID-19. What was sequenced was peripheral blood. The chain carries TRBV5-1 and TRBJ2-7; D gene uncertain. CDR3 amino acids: CASSLGTVAYEQYF. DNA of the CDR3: TGCGCCAGCAGCTTGGGAACAGTCGCCTACGAGCAGTACTTC.